This T cell receptor beta chain was captured by sequencing in a study of blood T cells in healthy people across ages. Then a second PCR, running roughly 7 to 12 cycles, was carried out with a sample-barcoded 5' primer and a J-beta primer mix. There were at least 2.5 million CDR3-containing paired-end reads obtained from each sample. TCRdb reanalysed the 5' RACE reads using MiXCR and keeps one entry per CDR3 protein. The sample includes about 1.1 million distinct CDR3 sequences, 30% to 40% of them seen just once. Study-wide findings and caveats: Unsorted PBMC input precluded a conclusive naive versus antigen-experienced comparison. Compared with aged donors, long-lived donors showed fewer expanded clones, suggesting selection.

Per germline, CDR1 DFQATT and CDR2 SNEGSKA (reference sequence). V was clipped by 5 bases and J by 6 bases, with 14 bases between them. The CDR3 loop spans 14 amino acids. As for this clonotype: The antigen is undetermined.

Each sample yielded at least 6 million isolated PBMCs. The origin of this receptor is a man between 18 and 35 years old in good health. The rearrangement links TRBV20-1 to TRBJ1-6; D possibly corresponds to TRBD1 (6 bases). The material sequenced was blood. In DNA, the CDR3 is TGCAGTGCTCTAGGGGCAGGGGTTAATTCACCCCTCCACTTT. Encoded protein: CSALGAGVNSPLHF.